This entry describes one T cell receptor beta chain. No antigen is known for it. The input lacks base qualities; no much larger clone sits a single base away. The method was the immunoSEQ multiplex PCR assay. RNA was extracted from all samples and reverse transcribed into cDNA as template for TCR sequencing. SuperScript III was used for first-strand cDNA synthesis, primed with a 2:1 mix of oligo-dT and random hexamers. A synthetic immune receptor repertoire was used to measure amplification bias, and any remaining bias was corrected computationally. On the study's bioinformatics: Raw reads were preprocessed for error removal, and CDR3 was defined according to IMGT conventions as running from the conserved cysteine to phenylalanine. Clonality was calculated as 1 minus Shannon entropy normalized by log2 of the number of productive unique TCRs. CD4 or CD8 identity of scalp clones was inferred by cross-referencing scalp TCRbeta sequences with sorted blood CD4 and CD8 repertoires. This immuneACCESS table, as held by TCRdb, lists in-frame sequences with V and J called but not all clones. Of the missing ones, under half trace to an unresolved V gene in checked studies; the others have no known cause. Clonal size and the V and J genes are those of that table, whereas D and trimming came from the DNA. A total of 200,000 or so clones appear in this sample, over 40% of them only once. The leading ten clones occupy approximately 2.4% of the sample.

This specimen belongs to a study of CD8+ T cells in alopecia areata (dated by TCRdb to 2016 to 2019). Looking at the study overall: Treated patients were enrolled in an open-label pilot trial of oral tofacitinib at 5 to 10 mg twice daily for moderate-to-severe alopecia areata. In both human patients and the C3H/HeJ mouse model, the study applied high-throughput TCRbeta sequencing to look at T cell clonal expansion in alopecia areata. Scalp clonality was compared across normal scalp (n=4), patchy alopecia areata scalp (n=8), and alopecia totalis/universalis scalp (n=8). Scalp tissue and sorted CD4+ and CD8+ peripheral blood T cells from patchy and totalis/universalis alopecia areata patients and from healthy controls were covered by human TCRbeta sequencing. In treated patients, disease severity was measured using the SALT score, which gives the percentage of scalp surface area affected. Tofacitinib-treated patients had biopsies at baseline and at 4 and 24 weeks of treatment, with a later scalp biopsy in several patients. The RNA source kit depended on sample type: the PAXgene miRNA kit for fixed scalp, the miRNeasy kit for PBMCs, and the RNeasy kit for mouse skin. Amplification of TCRbeta CDR3 regions was done by immunoSEQ multiplex PCR using 35 Vbeta forward primers and 13 Jbeta reverse primers. Tofacitinib was administered for 6 to 18 months, and 6 months of follow-up off drug were then conducted to assess delayed response and recurrence. Study-level results and caveats: During tofacitinib treatment, many expanded lesional clones remained in scalp and blood, and this persistence may partly explain relapse after treatment is stopped. Unlike mouse skin, where gammadelta T cells dominate, normal human skin contains resident alphabeta T cells that get sequenced too, which complicates analysis of the scalp TCR repertoire. Lesional scalp, especially in alopecia totalis/universalis, showed higher clonality and more expanded CD8+ clones than normal scalp, suggesting antigenic drive. Because the treated cohort was small and had just a single nonresponder, larger studies are needed to establish links between baseline CD8+ expansion and response. TCR sequences shared between patients were less clear than in mice, possibly partly because of HLA diversity in the patient population. Tofacitinib significantly decreased scalp clonality and the number of expanded CD8+ clones among the top 100 scalp clones.

Interpreted using the paper, the treatment or condition label stands for: oral pan-JAK inhibitor, 5-10 mg twice daily. Lesional scalp punch biopsies and peripheral blood were collected from alopecia areata patients. PBMCs were isolated by density centrifugation and stained for CD3, CD4 and CD8, after which CD4+ and CD8+ T cells were sorted on a FACSAria. The germline V gene encodes CDR1 KGHSH and CDR2 LQKENI. Inclusive of the bounding cysteine and phenylalanine, the CDR3 is 15 residues long. The sequence is cut down to CDR3 DNA, 45 bases in frame from base 1. V loses 3 bases at its end and J loses 0 bases; junction bases beyond the gene matches: 4.

The receptor's source is a human donor with alopecia areata. The sequencing used CD4+ T cells sorted from blood, collected around week 37, from a patient treated with tofacitinib. Recombination joined TRBV18 with TRBJ1-2; 7 nucleotides in the junction match TRBD1. The nucleotide sequence reads as follows: TGTGCCAGCTCACCTAGGGACAGATCTAACTATGGCTACACCTTC. Protein translation: CASSPRDRSNYGYTF.